This T cell receptor beta chain was obtained from a study of regulatory T cells in long-lasting Graves disease. As to time point: persistent/refractory GD, antithyroid drugs over 5 years with positive TRAb. The TCR library was prepared using RNA isolated from PBMCs. A blood draw put around 9.1 milliliters of peripheral blood into EDTA tubes. Relying on iRepertoire HTBI primers and Arm-PCR of CDR3 regions, the team built TCR beta libraries. TCRdb fed the multiplex PCR reads into MiXCR, producing one record per CDR3 protein. The sample lists approximately 400,000 distinct CDR3 sequences; 20% to 25% were seen once. This CDR3 comprises 17 residues. Germline-derived CDR1 and CDR2 are SGDLS and YYNGEE. V gave up 1 base and J gave up 0 bases, with 14 bases separating them.

The chain couples TRBV9 to TRBJ1-3; unclear D gene. This specimen consisted of peripheral blood mononuclear cells (PBMCs), obtained when the disease was refractory, from a patient treated with antithyroid drugs. The receptor was derived from a female donor with Graves disease. CDR3 sequence: CASSVSQTIHSGNTIYF. CDR3 in DNA: TGTGCCAGCAGCGTAAGCCAGACTATTCACTCTGGAAACACCATATATTTT.